This T cell receptor beta chain appears in the sequencing data of a study of CD4 T cell repertoires in COVID-19. Overall study: Relabeled CFSE-low cells, IL-2-expanded for approximately 9 days, met spikes from other coronaviruses. Notes on the study in general: Some SARS-CoV-2 clonotypes, between roughly 6 and 25%, recurred in SARS-CoV and/or HKU1 cultures.

Profiling relied on immunoSEQ multiplex PCR, and the TCRdb table lists in-frame clones only, not all of them. The sample includes some 71,000 clones, around four fifths of them seen just once. Concerning this clone: Its antigen is undetermined.

This CDR3 region has 15 residues. V was shortened by 5 bases and J by 1 base, with 9 bases between the two germline ends. CDR1 is MNHEY and CDR2 is SVGAGI in the germline V gene. The memory T cells were sequenced right after ex vivo isolation, without culture. The sample in question was CD4+ T cells from peripheral blood, obtained after recovery from COVID-19. This TCR came from a human donor who had COVID-19. The V call is TRBV6-5, the J call TRBJ2-6, with D possibly TRBD2 on 6 matching bases. The DNA for the CDR3 is TGTGCCAGCAGTCCCGGGAGTTCTGGGGCCAACGTCCTGACTTTC. Protein: CASSPGSSGANVLTF.